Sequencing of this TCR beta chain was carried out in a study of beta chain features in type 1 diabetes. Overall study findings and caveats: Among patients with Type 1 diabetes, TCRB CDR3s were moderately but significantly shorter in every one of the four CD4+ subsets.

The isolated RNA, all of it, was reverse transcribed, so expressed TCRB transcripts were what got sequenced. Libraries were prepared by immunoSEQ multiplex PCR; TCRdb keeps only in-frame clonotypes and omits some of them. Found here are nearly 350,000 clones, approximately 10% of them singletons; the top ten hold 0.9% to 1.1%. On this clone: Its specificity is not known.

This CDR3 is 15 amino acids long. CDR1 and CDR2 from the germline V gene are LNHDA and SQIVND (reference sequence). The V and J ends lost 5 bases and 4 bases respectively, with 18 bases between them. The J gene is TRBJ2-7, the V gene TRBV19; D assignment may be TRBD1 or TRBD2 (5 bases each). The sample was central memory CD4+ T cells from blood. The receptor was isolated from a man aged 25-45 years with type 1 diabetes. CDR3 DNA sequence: TGTGCCAGTAGTTCCGGGACCGCGACGATTTACGAGCAGTACTTC. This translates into CASSSGTATIYEQYF.